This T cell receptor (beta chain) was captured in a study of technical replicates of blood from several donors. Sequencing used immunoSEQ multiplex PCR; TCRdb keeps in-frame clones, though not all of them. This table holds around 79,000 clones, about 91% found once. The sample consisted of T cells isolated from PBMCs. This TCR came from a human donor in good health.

CDR3 sequence (DNA): TGTGCCAGTAGTTCAAGGACTAGCGGGACCTACAATGAGCAGTTCTTC. It translates to CASSSRTSGTYNEQFF. The rearrangement joins TRBV19 to TRBJ2-1; TRBD2 agrees at 12 bases. CDR3 length: 16 residues. V lost 5 bases, J lost 2 bases, and 4 bases stayed unmatched. Germline V gene data show CDR1 as LNHDA and CDR2 as SQIVND (reference sequence). Based on the CDR3 plus reference TRBV19 and TRBJ2-1, the full variable domain is DGGITQSPKYLFRKEGQNVTLSCEQNLNHDAMYWYRQDPGQGLRLIYYSQIVNDFQKGDIAEGYSVSREKKESFPLTVTSAQKNPTAFYLCASSSRTSGTYNEQFFGPGTRLTVL.